One and the same sample provided the 21 T cell receptor beta chains below, sequenced in a study of OX40 agonist ivuxolimab in advanced cancers. Measured with immunoSEQ multiplex PCR; TCRdb has only the in-frame clones, and not every one. The sample includes tens of thousands of clones, about 88% seen only once; the top ten take around 0.94%. Source: CD4+ or CD8+ T cells sorted from blood, taken in a trial of the OX40 agonist ivuxolimab. The receptors originated from an adult with an advanced solid tumor such as melanoma, head and neck, liver or kidney cancer.

The chain carries TRBV21-1 and TRBJ2-5; the table's TRBD2 call for D was not verified on the DNA. TRBV21-1 is designated a pseudogene. The CDR3 has 17 residues. In DNA form, the CDR3 reads TGTGCCAGCAGCAAAGCGCTCTGGTATCCGTCGGGAGAGACCCAGTACTTC. Translation gives CASSKALWYPSGETQYF.

In this sample, this clone turned up a few times. The rearrangement uses TRBV5-1 and TRBJ2-3; 7 bases align to TRBD1. The CDR3 is 14 amino acids. The ends lost 5 bases at V and 2 bases at J; junction bases unmatched: 5. Germline CDR1 and CDR2: SGHRS and YFSETQ. The CDR3 DNA reads TGCGCCAGCAGGGGACAGCCGACCACAGATACGCAGTATTTT. Translated: CASRGQPTTDTQYF.

The chain recombines TRBV5-6 with TRBJ2-1, with D tentatively TRBD2 (6 bases). Germline assignment: CDR1 SGHDT and CDR2 YYEEEE. The germline V and J ends were trimmed by 2 bases and 2 bases, with 11 bases remaining between them. The CDR3 length is 15 residues. This chain's CDR3 is CASSFLAHTYNEQFF. CDR3 sequence (DNA): TGTGCCAGCAGCTTTCTAGCGCATACCTACAATGAGCAGTTCTTC.

The chain combines TRBV15 with TRBJ2-2; D gene uncertain. This CDR3 is built from 15 residues. Trimming stripped 3 bases from V and 1 base from J, with 9 bases between. CDR1 and CDR2 from the germline V gene are LNHNV and YYDKDF (reference sequence). The CDR3 region has the DNA TGTGCCACCAGCAGGCACGACTTGAACACCGGGGAGCTGTTTTTT. The encoded protein is CATSRHDLNTGELFF.

This clone was seen once. J is TRBJ2-7 and V is TRBV9; D is unresolved. The V end lost 0 bases, the J end lost 3 bases, and 7 bases lay between the germline ends. Germline V gene sequence: CDR1 SGDLS, CDR2 YYNGEE. The CDR3 contains 13 residues. DNA for the CDR3: TGTGCCAGCAGCGTAGACACGGTCTACGAGCAGTACTTC. Translating gives CASSVDTVYEQYF.

The CDR3 protein is CASSLQVQGGGNSPLHF. CDR3 DNA sequence: TGCGCCAGCAGCTTGCAGGTCCAGGGTGGGGGAAATTCACCCCTCCACTTT. The chain joins TRBV5-1 to TRBJ1-6; D may be TRBD1 (5 bases). The germline V and J ends were trimmed by 1 base and 7 bases, with 18 bases remaining between them. The CDR3 is made up of 17 amino acids. The germline CDR1 and CDR2 sequences are SGHRS and YFSETQ.

J is TRBJ2-7 and V is TRBV6-5; 8 bases agree with TRBD1. V shed 0 bases, J shed 3 bases, and the junction held 7 bases outside the gene matches. CDR3 size: 16 residues. The germline V gene has CDR1 MNHEY and CDR2 SVGAGI. The CDR3 here is CASSYSKFGQGYEQYF. The CDR3 DNA reads as TGTGCCAGCAGTTACTCAAAGTTCGGACAGGGCTACGAGCAGTACTTC.

The J gene is TRBJ1-1, the V gene TRBV5-4, with TRBD1 matching over 10 bases. The V gene's germline CDR1 is SGHNT and CDR2 YYREEE (reference sequence). This CDR3 comprises 16 residues. The J segment lost 3 bases and the V segment lost 5 bases, leaving 10 bases of the junction unmatched. The CDR3 coding sequence is TGTGCCAGCAGTACCGGGACAGGGGAGGGGTACACTGAAGCTTTCTTT. Protein product: CASSTGTGEGYTEAFF.

The V gene is TRBV6-5, the J gene TRBJ2-1; the match to TRBD2 covers 10 bases. The CDR3 length is 16 residues. The V segment lost 0 bases and the J segment 7 bases; nucleotides outside the gene matches: 6. CDR1 is MNHEY and CDR2 is SVGAGI in the germline V gene. The CDR3 spells CASSYSRLAGVNEQFF. In nucleotides, the CDR3 is TGTGCCAGCAGTTACTCGAGGCTAGCGGGAGTGAATGAGCAGTTCTTC.

V usage is TRBV6-6 and J usage is TRBJ1-5; 8 positions match TRBD1. CDR1 MNHNY and CDR2 SVGAGI come from the germline V gene (reference sequence). This CDR3 has 15 amino acids. V lost 6 bases to trimming and J lost 3 bases; unmatched junction nucleotides: 7. The CDR3 sequence: CASSRGTGFNQPQHF. The CDR3 DNA follows: TGTGCCAGCAGCCGAGGGACAGGTTTCAATCAGCCCCAGCATTTT.

V usage is TRBV5-1 and J usage is TRBJ2-7; 7 nucleotides align to TRBD1. The CDR3 has 14 amino acids. Germline trimming cut 3 bases from V and 5 bases from J; bases unmatched to any gene: 8. The V gene's germline CDR1 is SGHRS and CDR2 YFSETQ. The CDR3 region has the DNA TGCGCCAGCAGCTCCGGGACAGTGGGCAACGAGCAGTACTTC. Its translation: CASSSGTVGNEQYF.

The CDR3 sequence is CASSLDRGYEQYF. The CDR3 nucleotides read TGTGCCAGCAGCTTGGACAGGGGTTACGAGCAGTACTTC. This chain joins TRBV7-2 and TRBJ2-7; 9 nucleotides agree with TRBD1. This CDR3 is built from 13 residues. Germline V gene sequence: CDR1 SGHTA, CDR2 FQGNSA. V was pared by 3 bases and J by 4 bases, with 1 base of the junction left unmatched.

As to this clone: Other DNA sequences of this sample code for an identical CDR3. This chain connects TRBV13 to TRBJ2-6; 7 bases line up with TRBD1. V was pared by 5 bases and J by 3 bases, with 7 bases of the junction left unmatched. Germline V CDR1 and CDR2: PRHDT, FYEKMQ (reference sequence). CDR3 length: 16 residues. The CDR3 DNA reads as TGTGCCAGCAGCCTAAGAGGGGGCGGTGGGGCCAACGTCCTGACTTTC. As protein: CASSLRGGGGANVLTF.

This clone was picked up one time. Within the sample, other DNA sequences also encode this same CDR3. The V call is TRBV9, the J call TRBJ2-1; 8 positions agree with TRBD2. The CDR3 has 15 amino acids. Germline trimming cut 2 bases from V and 0 bases from J; bases unmatched to any gene: 1. CDR1 and CDR2 from the germline V gene are SGDLS and YYNGEE. The CDR3 sequence: CASSVSGNSYNEQFF. CDR3 nucleotide sequence: TGTGCCAGCAGCGTTAGCGGGAACTCCTACAATGAGCAGTTCTTC.

The rearrangement joins TRBV4-3 to TRBJ2-2; 7 bases align to TRBD1. Germline V gene data show CDR1 as LGHNA and CDR2 as YSLEER. The CDR3 extends over 15 amino acids. The V gene end was trimmed by 0 bases and the J gene end by 4 bases; junction bases not matched to a gene: 2. Here the CDR3 DNA reads TGCGCCAGCAGCCAAGAACGGACAGGCACCGGGGAGCTGTTTTTT. Encoded protein: CASSQERTGTGELFF.

The V and J genes are TRBV6-8 and TRBJ2-7, with D tentatively TRBD1 (7 bases). CDR1 is MNHGY and CDR2 is SAAAGT in the germline V gene. Trimming took 0 bases from V and 4 from J, leaving 19 bases between them. This CDR3 spans 17 amino acids. The DNA for the CDR3 is TGTGCCAGCAGTTACTCCTACCCCAGGGGGGTTGGGTACGAGCAGTACTTC. Its translation: CASSYSYPRGVGYEQYF.

The rearrangement uses TRBV5-1 and TRBJ2-3; no clear D. V was pared by 0 bases and J by 3 bases, with 8 bases between. Germline V gene sequence: CDR1 SGHRS, CDR2 YFSETQ. This CDR3 contains 14 residues. CDR3 coding DNA: TGCGCCAGCAGCTTGGCGACCCCTACAGATACGCAGTATTTT. This encodes CASSLATPTDTQYF.

Concerning this clone itself: One end of the junction varies from germline; a read error may be responsible. The sample contains more than one DNA sequence encoding this CDR3. The V and J genes are TRBV11-2 and TRBJ1-4, with D maybe TRBD1 (6 bases). The germline V gene has CDR1 SGHAT and CDR2 FQNNGV. The CDR3 runs to 15 residues. Here the CDR3 reads CASSLKGEGDEKLFF. DNA of the CDR3: TGCGCCAGCAGCTTGAAGGGGGAAGGGGATGAAAAACTGTTTTTT.

This chain connects TRBV7-2 to TRBJ2-1; D call uncertain. Between the trimmed V and J ends, which lost 3 bases and 6 bases, there was a span of 9 bases. This CDR3 contains 13 residues. Germline V lookup: CDR1 SGHTA, CDR2 FQGNSA. The CDR3 here is CASSLELINEQFF. In nucleotides, the CDR3 is TGTGCCAGCAGCTTGGAATTGATCAATGAGCAGTTCTTC.

The chain joins TRBV6-1 to TRBJ1-1; a possible D gene is TRBD1 (6 bases). CDR1 is MNHNS, CDR2 SASEGT, per germline. The V end was cut by 6 bases, the J end by 1 base, with 9 bases between. This CDR3 has 13 residues. Written as DNA, the CDR3 is TGTGCCAGCAGCCAGGGGTCGAACACTGAAGCTTTCTTT. As protein: CASSQGSNTEAFF.

The chain carries TRBV13 and TRBJ2-1; weak D call: TRBD2 (5 bases). Per germline, CDR1 PRHDT and CDR2 FYEKMQ (reference sequence). V was trimmed by 4 bases and J by 5 bases, leaving 24 bases between them. The CDR3 sequence is 18 residues long. CDR3 bases: TGTGCCAGCAGCTCTGGCTTCAACCTGGAGCGGCTACACAATGAGCAGTTCTTC. Its translation: CASSSGFNLERLHNEQFF.